This TCR beta chain derives from a study of blood T cell repertoires in COVID-19. The CDR3 contains 15 residues. CDR1 is SGHRS and CDR2 is YFSETQ in the germline V gene. Germline trimming cut 5 bases from V and 6 bases from J; bases unmatched to any gene: 9. Data came from immunoSEQ multiplex PCR; TCRdb stores just in-frame clones and leaves some out. The sample includes more than 95,000 clones, 79% of them seen just once. The TCR was taken from a man between 35 and 55 years old with active or convalescent COVID-19. Sequencing was done on a sample of peripheral blood. V usage is TRBV5-1 and J usage is TRBJ1-5; 9 bases map to TRBD1. This chain's CDR3 is CASRPGQGNGQPQHF. The CDR3 nucleotides read TGCGCCAGCAGGCCCGGACAGGGGAATGGTCAGCCCCAGCATTTT. Combining the CDR3 with reference TRBV5-1 and TRBJ1-5 gives the whole variable domain KAGVTQTPRYLIKTRGQQVTLSCSPISGHRSVSWYQQTPGQGLQFLFEYFSETQRNKGNFPGRFSGRQFSNSRSEMNVSTLELGDSALYLCASRPGQGNGQPQHFGDGTRLSIL.